A single sample gave rise to the 17 T cell receptor beta chains below, sequenced in a study of cytomegalovirus exposure and HLA in healthy donors. Profiling relied on immunoSEQ multiplex PCR, and the TCRdb table lists in-frame clones only, not all of them. The sample yields about 140,000 clones, 80% to 95% seen once. The specimen sequenced was PBMCs. The receptors stem from a man between 18 and 35 years old in good health and CMV-seronegative.

The V gene is TRBV5-6, the J gene TRBJ2-7, with D possibly matching TRBD1 (6 bases). The CDR3 has 16 amino acids. Trimming took 4 bases from V and 7 from J, leaving 24 bases between them. The germline CDR1 and CDR2 sequences are SGHDT and YYEEEE. This chain's CDR3 is CASSPGTTGTGLEQYV. The CDR3 region has the DNA TGTGCCAGCAGCCCTGGAACAACCGGCACAGGGTTGGAGCAGTACGTC.

The J gene is TRBJ1-4, the V gene TRBV19, with 8 bases identical to TRBD1. The germline gives CDR1 LNHDA, CDR2 SQIVND (reference sequence). V dropped 5 bases and J dropped 8; count of bases not matched to a gene: 10. The CDR3 contains 15 residues. CDR3 amino acids: CASSDYRGSGEKLFF. The CDR3 coding sequence is TGTGCCAGTAGTGACTACAGGGGGTCGGGGGAAAAACTGTTTTTT.

This chain joins TRBV4-3 and TRBJ2-6; 8 nucleotides line up with TRBD1. Germline assignment: CDR1 LGHNA and CDR2 YSLEER. After removal of 5 bases from V and 0 bases from J, the junction contained 0 bases not matched to a gene. There are 15 residues in the CDR3. DNA of the CDR3: TGCGCCAGCAGCGACAGGGGCTCTGGGGCCAACGTCCTGACTTTC. This encodes CASSDRGSGANVLTF.

The chain uses TRBV12-2 and TRBJ2-1; the listed D gene, TRBD1, was not tested against the DNA. TRBV12-2 is given as a pseudogene. The CDR3 consists of 15 residues. CDR3 sequence (DNA): TGTGCAAGTCGCTTAGGACAGGCGGACCCAAATGAGCAGTTCTTC. It yields the protein CASRLGQADPNEQFF.

The rearrangement uses TRBV7-8 and TRBJ2-7, with 15 bases fitting TRBD2. The ends lost 5 bases at V and 5 bases at J; junction bases unmatched: 10. The CDR3 runs to 17 residues. Germline V gene sequence: CDR1 SGHVS, CDR2 FQNEAQ. The CDR3 reads CASSRWTSGRASDEQYV. Written as DNA, the CDR3 is TGTGCCAGCAGCCGGTGGACTAGCGGGAGGGCCTCGGACGAGCAGTACGTC.

V usage is TRBV6-5 and J usage is TRBJ2-7, with 7 positions matching TRBD1. The V segment lost 7 bases and the J segment 3 bases; nucleotides outside the gene matches: 12. The CDR3 runs 15 residues. Looked up from germline, CDR1 is MNHEY and CDR2 is SVGAGI. CDR3 bases: TGTGCCAGCAAGAAGGCAGGGGGATCCCTCTACGAGCAGTACTTC. This encodes CASKKAGGSLYEQYF.

This chain links TRBV30 with TRBJ1-5; 7 positions match TRBD1. After removal of 0 bases from V and 2 bases from J, the junction contained 10 bases not matched to a gene. Per the germline V gene, CDR1 is GTSNPN and CDR2 is SVGIG (reference sequence). The CDR3 is made up of 17 amino acids. The CDR3 here is CAWSVPRGGRGNQPQHF. The CDR3, as DNA: TGTGCCTGGAGTGTGCCCAGAGGGGGCAGGGGCAATCAGCCCCAGCATTTT. Supplemented by reference TRBV30 and TRBJ1-5, the full variable domain reads SQTIHQWPATLVQPVGSPLSLECTVEGTSNPNLYWYRQAAGRGLQLLFYSVGIGQISSEVPQNLSASRPQDRQFILSSKKLLLSDSGFYLCAWSVPRGGRGNQPQHFGDGTRLSIL.

The chain is built from TRBV5-4 and TRBJ2-2; TRBD2 matches 14 bases. The CDR3 extends over 16 amino acids. J lost 5 bases, V lost 3 bases, and 3 bases had no gene match. Germline CDR1 reads SGHNT; CDR2 reads YYREEE (reference sequence). CDR3 residues: CASSSGLAGVTGELFF. CDR3 nucleotides: TGTGCCAGCAGCTCGGGACTAGCGGGAGTTACCGGGGAGCTGTTTTTT.

V is TRBV5-4 and J is TRBJ2-4; the D gene is possibly TRBD2 (5 bases). The CDR3 totals 17 residues. Germline V CDR1 and CDR2: SGHNT, YYREEE (reference sequence). V lost 1 base, J lost 0 bases, and 14 bases lay in between. The CDR3 spells CASSLRGIRLAKNIQYF. The CDR3 coding sequence is TGTGCCAGCAGCTTGCGAGGGATTAGACTAGCCAAAAACATTCAGTACTTC.

V is TRBV27 and J is TRBJ2-4; TRBD2 agrees at 9 bases. The V gene end was trimmed by 5 bases and the J gene end by 6 bases; junction bases not matched to a gene: 5. The CDR3 extends over 14 amino acids. Germline CDR1 MNHEY, CDR2 SMNVEV (reference sequence). The CDR3 coding sequence is TGTGCCAGCAGTGGCGGGGGGGGCGGAAACATTCAGTACTTC. Its protein is CASSGGGGGNIQYF.

The chain joins TRBV7-9 to TRBJ2-7; tentatively, D is TRBD2 (6 bases). The CDR3 sequence is 13 residues long. With 6 bases removed from V and 6 bases from J, the gap between germline ends came to 15 bases. Germline V gene data show CDR1 as SEHNR and CDR2 as FQNEAQ (reference sequence). CDR3 residues: CASSLYPTSEQYF. In nucleotides, the CDR3 is TGTGCCAGCAGTCTATACCCGACTAGCGAGCAGTACTTC.

The chain employs TRBV27 and TRBJ2-1; 10 bases align to TRBD2. V shed 4 bases and J 0 bases; nucleotides not matched to a gene: 0. The CDR3 covers 15 residues. Germline CDR1 is MNHEY and CDR2 is SMNVEV (reference sequence). Here the CDR3 reads CASSSSGSSYNEQFF. DNA for the CDR3: TGTGCCAGCAGTTCTAGCGGGAGCTCCTACAATGAGCAGTTCTTC.

This chain connects TRBV6-1 to TRBJ2-1; 10 positions agree with TRBD2. CDR3 size: 17 residues. Germline loops: CDR1 MNHNS, CDR2 SASEGT. V shed 4 bases and J 1 base; nucleotides not matched to a gene: 7. The DNA for the CDR3 is TGTGCCAGCAGTGGATCTAGCGGGGGCCCGTCCTACAATGAGCAGTTCTTC. Its protein product is CASSGSSGGPSYNEQFF.

The J gene is TRBJ2-7, the V gene TRBV4-2; D perhaps matches TRBD2 (5 bases). CDR3 length: 13 amino acids. Germline CDR1 reads LGHNA; CDR2 reads YNFKEQ. The V gene lost 1 base and the J gene lost 2 bases, with 6 bases spanning the gap. In DNA form, the CDR3 reads TGTGCCAGCAGCCAAGGGGAGCCCTACGAGCAGTACTTC. Amino acid sequence: CASSQGEPYEQYF.

The rearrangement joins TRBV29-1 to TRBJ2-3; 9 bases line up with TRBD2. With 4 bases clipped from V and 1 base from J, the junction kept 6 bases outside the gene matches. Germline V gene lookup returns CDR1 SQVTM and CDR2 ANQGSEA. This CDR3 has 15 amino acids. Here the CDR3 DNA reads TGCAGCGTTGGCGGGGGGGCGTATGGCACAGATACGCAGTATTTT. Translation gives CSVGGGAYGTDTQYF.

The chain employs TRBV19 and TRBJ2-5; possibly TRBD1 for D (6 bases). V was shortened by 6 bases and J by 5 bases, with 16 bases between the two germline ends. This CDR3 contains 14 residues. Per germline, CDR1 LNHDA and CDR2 SQIVND (reference sequence). DNA for the CDR3: TGTGCCAGTAGCCCTGGACAGCTCCGGGAGACCCAGTACTTC. It yields the protein CASSPGQLRETQYF.

This chain uses TRBV7-2 with TRBJ2-1, with TRBD2 matching 7 bases. Germline V gene data show CDR1 as SGHTA and CDR2 as FQGNSA. Unmatched junction bases numbered 4, after V lost 4 bases and J lost 7 bases. The length of the CDR3 is 13 residues. The CDR3 DNA reads TGTGCCAGCAGCTCGGGGCGGGGGAATGAGCAGTTCTTC. Its translation is CASSSGRGNEQFF.